This T cell receptor beta chain originates from a study of blood T cell repertoires in COVID-19. In the study overall: Sources were T cells, B-cell-depleted T cells, or PBMCs; the material itself was cDNA or gDNA.

Here immunoSEQ multiplex PCR was the method, and the copy in TCRdb shows in-frame clones only, minus some. The sample has approximately 460,000 clones, about 88% seen once. Per germline, CDR1 PRHDT and CDR2 FYEKMQ (reference sequence). The CDR3 consists of 15 residues. Germline trimming cut 6 bases from V and 6 bases from J; bases unmatched to any gene: 12. Patients in Seattle were enrolled during active infection, then followed longitudinally. V and J are TRBV13 and TRBJ2-7, with 9 bases that match TRBD2. The sequenced sample was peripheral blood. The clonotype was recovered from a man aged 18 to 30 with COVID-19, enrolled during active disease. The chain's CDR3 is CASSILASGVREQYF. CDR3 DNA: TGTGCCAGCAGTATACTGGCTAGCGGGGTCCGCGAGCAGTACTTC.